This T cell receptor beta chain was sequenced in a study of cytomegalovirus exposure and HLA in healthy donors. Notes on the study in general: Per a prior analysis, the majority of TCR beta V segments were productive roughly 90% or roughly 30% of the time. It was approximately 160 TCR beta chains that were listed as cytomegalovirus-associated. The number of N-insertions in an Asian-associated ancestry cluster was reportedly below the 666-donor mean in a later analysis.

The CDR3 has 13 amino acids. CDR1 and CDR2 from the germline V gene are LNHDA and SQIVND (reference sequence). Trimming took off 3 bases at V and 1 base at J, with 6 bases between the two ends. Comment on this clone: Its antigen is currently unknown.

Primers: 60 Vbeta forward and 13 Jbeta reverse. The repertoire was sequenced with immunoSEQ multiplex PCR; TCRdb's copy has only in-frame clones and lacks some. Among roughly 120,000 clones, roughly 76% were seen once, and the ten largest hold 7.7%. The J gene is TRBJ1-2, the V gene TRBV19; D ambiguous. The receptor's source is a woman aged 50 to 65 in good health and CMV-seropositive. The sequenced sample was PBMCs. DNA for the CDR3: TGTGCCAGTAGTATTTCCGGTAACTATGGCTACACCTTC. As protein: CASSISGNYGYTF.